The 4 T cell receptor beta chains reported below all come from one sample, sequenced in a study of blood T cell repertoires in COVID-19. Libraries were prepared by immunoSEQ multiplex PCR; TCRdb keeps only in-frame clonotypes and omits some of them. The top ten hold about 2.1% of the sample, which has around 420,000 clones, 88% seen once. The sample comprised PBMCs or T cells enriched from blood (not recorded which). All receptors derive from a woman aged 40 to 55 with acute COVID-19.

This chain connects TRBV11-3 to TRBJ2-5, with 12 positions matching TRBD1. There are 16 residues in the CDR3. The J segment lost 4 bases and the V segment lost 5 bases, leaving 8 bases of the junction unmatched. Germline V CDR1 and CDR2: SGHNT, YENEEA. CDR3 region: CASSPGQGAYTETQYF. The CDR3 DNA follows: TGTGCCAGCAGCCCGGGACAGGGGGCGTATACAGAGACCCAGTACTTC.

The chain is built from TRBV7-9 and TRBJ1-1; TRBD1 agrees at 9 bases. CDR1 is SEHNR and CDR2 is FQNEAQ in the germline V gene (reference sequence). CDR3 length: 19 residues. V lost 1 base to trimming and J lost 0 bases; unmatched junction nucleotides: 12. CDR3 loop: CASSLELGQGPVMNTEAFF. CDR3 DNA: TGTGCCAGCAGCTTAGAGCTCGGACAGGGGCCAGTTATGAACACTGAAGCTTTCTTT.

This clone was recorded only once. The rearrangement joins TRBV30 to TRBJ1-2; 11 bases are shared with TRBD1. V was clipped by 4 bases and J by 8 bases; unmatched bases: 9. Germline V gene sequence: CDR1 GTSNPN, CDR2 SVGIG (reference sequence). This CDR3 spans 14 amino acids. CDR3 in DNA: TGTGCCTGGACCGCGGACAGGGGGCGTGGGGGCTACACCTTC. Encoded protein: CAWTADRGRGGYTF.

This chain links TRBV28 with TRBJ1-4; possible D gene TRBD1, 6 bases. CDR1 is MDHEN and CDR2 is SYDVKM in the germline V gene. V was trimmed by 1 base and J by 1 base, leaving 7 bases between them. CDR3 length equals 15 residues. Here the CDR3 DNA reads TGTGCCAGCAGTTTATTAGGGGGAACTAATGAAAAACTGTTTTTT. It specifies CASSLLGGTNEKLFF.